This paragraph covers one T cell receptor beta chain sequence. This entry belongs to a study of blood T cell repertoires in COVID-19. Study summary: Spain, Italy and the United States supplied samples that represented acute and convalescent COVID-19. T cells, B-cell-depleted T cells, or PBMCs supplied cDNA or gDNA.

The CDR3 length is 17 residues. Germline trimming cut 2 bases from V and 4 bases from J; bases unmatched to any gene: 10. The germline gives CDR1 LGHNA, CDR2 YNFKEQ. In the study's own analysis: By means of reference gene primer amplification, nucleated cell counts were estimated. The assay was immunoSEQ multiplex PCR, and TCRdb's table has in-frame clones only and misses some. D and trimming were read from the DNA, whereas the V and J calls and clone size are those reported in that table. Of some 300,000 clones in the sample, 88% were seen once. The chain employs TRBV4-2 and TRBJ2-1; 8 bases line up with TRBD2. This sequence was found in a woman aged 25-40 years who had recovered from COVID-19. The sequenced sample consisted of peripheral blood. The CDR3 DNA reads TGTGCCAGCAGCCAACGAATACTAGCGGAGATTTACAATGAGCAGTTCTTC. It translates to CASSQRILAEIYNEQFF.